This T cell receptor (beta chain) was captured by sequencing in a study of PD-1 blockade in classical Hodgkin lymphoma. Study details: Patients in the cohort were put on intravenous nivolumab, 3 mg/kg every 2 weeks.

As for this clone: Its antigen is still unknown.

Study results and caveats: It was among complete responders that baseline diversity resembled that of newly diagnosed patients.

All trial patients relapsed after autologous stem cell transplantation. Complete response, partial response or progressive disease constituted the best responses recorded. Measured with immunoSEQ multiplex PCR; TCRdb has only the in-frame clones, and not every one. The sample holds 95,000 to 100,000 clones, around 88% seen once. The source of this sequence is a human donor with classical Hodgkin lymphoma. The source was peripheral blood mononuclear cells (PBMCs), collected before the second cycle of nivolumab.

The CDR3 DNA follows: TGCAGCGTTGATAGACAGGGCTATGGCTACACCTTC. This gives the protein CSVDRQGYGYTF. The J gene is TRBJ1-2, the V gene TRBV29-1, with 7 bases fitting TRBD1. V dropped 3 bases and J dropped 4; count of bases not matched to a gene: 2. The germline gives CDR1 SQVTM, CDR2 ANQGSEA. The CDR3 sequence is 12 residues long.